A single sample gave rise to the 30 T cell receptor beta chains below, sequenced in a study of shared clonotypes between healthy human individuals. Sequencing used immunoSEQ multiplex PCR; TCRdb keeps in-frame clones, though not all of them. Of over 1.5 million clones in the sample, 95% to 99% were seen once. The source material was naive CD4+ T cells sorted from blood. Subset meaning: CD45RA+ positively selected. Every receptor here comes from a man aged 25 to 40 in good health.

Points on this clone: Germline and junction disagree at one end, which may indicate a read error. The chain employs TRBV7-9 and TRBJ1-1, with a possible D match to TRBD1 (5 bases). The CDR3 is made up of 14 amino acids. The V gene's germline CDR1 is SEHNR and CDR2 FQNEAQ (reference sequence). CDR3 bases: TGCGCCAGCAGCCAAGATTTGGACAACGCCGGGGCTTTCTTT. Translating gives CASSQDLDNAGAFF.

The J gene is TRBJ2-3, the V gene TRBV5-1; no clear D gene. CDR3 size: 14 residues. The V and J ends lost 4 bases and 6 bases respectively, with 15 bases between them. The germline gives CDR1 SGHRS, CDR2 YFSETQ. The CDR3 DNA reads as TGCGCCAGCAGCGTGGCAGGTTCAGCGGATACGCAGTATTTT. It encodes CASSVAGSADTQYF.

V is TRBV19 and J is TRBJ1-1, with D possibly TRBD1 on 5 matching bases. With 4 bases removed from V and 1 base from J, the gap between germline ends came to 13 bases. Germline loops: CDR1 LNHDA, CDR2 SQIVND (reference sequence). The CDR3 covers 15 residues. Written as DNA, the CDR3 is TGTGCCAGTAGTAACGCGGCGAGGGGGAACACTGAAGCTTTCTTT. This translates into CASSNAARGNTEAFF.

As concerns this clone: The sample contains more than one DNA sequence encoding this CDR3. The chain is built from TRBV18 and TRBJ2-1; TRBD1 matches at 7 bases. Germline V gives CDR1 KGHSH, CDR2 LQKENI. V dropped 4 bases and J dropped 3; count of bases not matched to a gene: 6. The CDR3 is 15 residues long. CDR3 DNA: TGTGCCAGCTCACTGAGGGACAGAGTCTACAATGAGCAGTTCTTC. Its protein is CASSLRDRVYNEQFF. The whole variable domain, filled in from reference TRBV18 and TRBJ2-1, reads NAGVMQNPRHLVRRRGQEARLRCSPMKGHSHVYWYRQLPEEGLKFMVYLQKENIIDESGMPKERFSAEFPKEGPSILRIQQVVRGDSAAYFCASSLRDRVYNEQFFGPGTRLTVL.

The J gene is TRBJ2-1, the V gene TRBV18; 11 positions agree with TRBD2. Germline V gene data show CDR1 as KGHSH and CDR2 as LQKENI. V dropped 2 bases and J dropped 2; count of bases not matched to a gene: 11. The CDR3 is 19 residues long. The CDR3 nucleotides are TGTGCCAGCTCACCAAGGAGGACTAGCGGGCGTGTTACCTACAATGAGCAGTTCTTC. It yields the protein CASSPRRTSGRVTYNEQFF.

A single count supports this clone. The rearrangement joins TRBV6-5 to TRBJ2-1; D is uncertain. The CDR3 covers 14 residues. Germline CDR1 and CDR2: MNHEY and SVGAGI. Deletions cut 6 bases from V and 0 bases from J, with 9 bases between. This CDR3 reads CASRAESSYNEQFF. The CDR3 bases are TGTGCCAGCAGAGCAGAAAGCTCCTACAATGAGCAGTTCTTC.

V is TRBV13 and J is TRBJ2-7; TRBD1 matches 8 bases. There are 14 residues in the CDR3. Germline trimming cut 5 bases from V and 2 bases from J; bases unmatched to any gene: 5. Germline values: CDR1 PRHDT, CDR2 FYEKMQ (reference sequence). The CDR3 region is CASSTQTGAYEQYF. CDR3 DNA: TGTGCCAGCAGCACCCAGACAGGGGCCTACGAGCAGTACTTC.

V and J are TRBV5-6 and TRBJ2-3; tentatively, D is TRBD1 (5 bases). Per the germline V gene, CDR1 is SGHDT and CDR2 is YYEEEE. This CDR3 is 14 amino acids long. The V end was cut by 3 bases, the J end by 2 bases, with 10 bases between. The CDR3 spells CASSSSTDTDTQYF. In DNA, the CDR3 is TGTGCCAGCAGCTCCTCGACAGACACAGATACGCAGTATTTT.

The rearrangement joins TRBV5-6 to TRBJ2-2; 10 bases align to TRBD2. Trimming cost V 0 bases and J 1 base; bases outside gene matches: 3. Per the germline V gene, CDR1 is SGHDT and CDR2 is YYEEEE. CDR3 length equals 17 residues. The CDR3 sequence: CASSLAGLAENTGELFF. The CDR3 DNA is TGTGCCAGCAGCTTGGCTGGACTAGCGGAGAACACCGGGGAGCTGTTTTTT.

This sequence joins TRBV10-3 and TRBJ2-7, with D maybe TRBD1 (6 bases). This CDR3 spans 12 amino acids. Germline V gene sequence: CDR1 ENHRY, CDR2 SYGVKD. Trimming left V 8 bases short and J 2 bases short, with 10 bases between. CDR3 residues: CAIGTIPYEQYF. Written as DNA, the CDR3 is TGTGCCATCGGGACAATCCCCTACGAGCAGTACTTC.

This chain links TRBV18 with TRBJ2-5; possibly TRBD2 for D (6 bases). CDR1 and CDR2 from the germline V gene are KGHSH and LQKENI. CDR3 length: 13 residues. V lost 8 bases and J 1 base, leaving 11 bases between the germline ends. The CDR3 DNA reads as TGTGCCAGCGCTACTAGCTTCCAAGAGACCCAGTACTTC. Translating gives CASATSFQETQYF.

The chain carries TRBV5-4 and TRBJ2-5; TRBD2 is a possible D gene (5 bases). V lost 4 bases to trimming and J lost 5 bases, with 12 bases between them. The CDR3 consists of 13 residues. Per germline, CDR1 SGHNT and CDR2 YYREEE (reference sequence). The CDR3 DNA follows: TGTGCCAGCAGCCAGGCGGGTAGGGAGACCCAGTACTTC. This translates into CASSQAGRETQYF.

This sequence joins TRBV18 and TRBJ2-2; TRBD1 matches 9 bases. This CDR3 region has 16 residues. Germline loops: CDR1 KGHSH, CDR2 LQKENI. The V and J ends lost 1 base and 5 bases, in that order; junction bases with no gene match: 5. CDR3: CASSPLPGTGTGELFF. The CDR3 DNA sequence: TGTGCCAGCTCACCACTTCCCGGGACAGGGACCGGGGAGCTGTTTTTT.

The CDR3 region is CASSSTRGGLKGELFF. The CDR3 DNA reads as TGTGCCAGCAGTTCGACTAGAGGAGGGTTGAAGGGGGAGCTGTTTTTT. V usage is TRBV6-5 and J usage is TRBJ2-2; weak D call: TRBD2 (6 bases). The CDR3 extends over 16 amino acids. CDR1 is MNHEY, CDR2 SVGAGI, per germline. V dropped 4 bases and J dropped 8 bases, with 20 bases sitting between them.

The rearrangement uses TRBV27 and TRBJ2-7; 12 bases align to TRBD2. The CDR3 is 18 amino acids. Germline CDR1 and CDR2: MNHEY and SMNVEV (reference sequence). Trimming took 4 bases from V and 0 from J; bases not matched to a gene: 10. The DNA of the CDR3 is TGTGCCAGCAGTTCACTAGCGGGAGGACGAAGCAGCTCCTACGAGCAGTACTTC. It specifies CASSSLAGGRSSSYEQYF.

The CDR3 is CASSFPRTGEGPEAFF. Here the CDR3 DNA reads TGTGCCAGCAGCTTCCCTAGGACAGGCGAGGGTCCTGAAGCTTTCTTT. This rearrangement joins TRBV7-9 to TRBJ1-1; 7 bases agree with TRBD1. Germline CDR1 SEHNR, CDR2 FQNEAQ (reference sequence). This CDR3 comprises 16 residues. V was clipped by 3 bases and J by 6 bases; unmatched bases: 13.

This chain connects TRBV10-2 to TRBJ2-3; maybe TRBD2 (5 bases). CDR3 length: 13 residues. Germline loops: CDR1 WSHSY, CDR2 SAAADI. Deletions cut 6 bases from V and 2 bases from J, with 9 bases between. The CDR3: CASRDSYTDTQYF. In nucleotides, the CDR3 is TGCGCCAGCAGGGACTCGTACACAGATACGCAGTATTTT.

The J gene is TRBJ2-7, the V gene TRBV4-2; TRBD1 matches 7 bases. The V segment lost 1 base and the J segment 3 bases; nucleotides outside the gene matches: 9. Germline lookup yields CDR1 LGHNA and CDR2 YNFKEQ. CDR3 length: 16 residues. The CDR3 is CASSQAGRTGVYEQYF. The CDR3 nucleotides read TGTGCCAGCAGCCAAGCGGGGCGGACAGGAGTCTACGAGCAGTACTTC.

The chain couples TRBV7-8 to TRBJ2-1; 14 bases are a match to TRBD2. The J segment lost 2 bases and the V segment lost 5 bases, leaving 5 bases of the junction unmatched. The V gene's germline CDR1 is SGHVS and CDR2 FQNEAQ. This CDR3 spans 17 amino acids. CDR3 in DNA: TGTGCCAGCAGCCAGACTAGCGGGAGGGCCCCCTACAATGAGCAGTTCTTC. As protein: CASSQTSGRAPYNEQFF.

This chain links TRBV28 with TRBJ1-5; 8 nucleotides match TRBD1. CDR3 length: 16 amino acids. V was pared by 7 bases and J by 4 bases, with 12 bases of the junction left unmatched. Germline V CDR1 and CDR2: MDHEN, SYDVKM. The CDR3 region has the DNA TGTGCCAGCAAACCTTGGACAGGGTTCGGGAATCAGCCCCAGCATTTT. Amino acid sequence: CASKPWTGFGNQPQHF.

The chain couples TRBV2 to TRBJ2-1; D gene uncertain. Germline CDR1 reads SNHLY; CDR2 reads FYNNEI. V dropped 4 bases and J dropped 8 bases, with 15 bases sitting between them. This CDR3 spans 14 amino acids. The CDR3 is CASSARIRVDEQFF. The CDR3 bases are TGTGCCAGCAGTGCGAGGATACGGGTCGATGAGCAGTTCTTC. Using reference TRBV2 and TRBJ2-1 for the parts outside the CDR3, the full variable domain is EPEVTQTPSHQVTQMGQEVILRCVPISNHLYFYWYRQILGQKVEFLVSFYNNEISEKSEIFDDQFSVERPDGSNFTLKIRSTKLEDSAMYFCASSARIRVDEQFFGPGTRLTVL.

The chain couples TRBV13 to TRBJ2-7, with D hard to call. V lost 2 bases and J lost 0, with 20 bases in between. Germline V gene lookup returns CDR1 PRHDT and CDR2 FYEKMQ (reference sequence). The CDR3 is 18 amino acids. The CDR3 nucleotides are TGTGCCAGCAGCTTAATCGGATTCCGGGCCCCGGGCTCCTACGAGCAGTACTTC. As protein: CASSLIGFRAPGSYEQYF.

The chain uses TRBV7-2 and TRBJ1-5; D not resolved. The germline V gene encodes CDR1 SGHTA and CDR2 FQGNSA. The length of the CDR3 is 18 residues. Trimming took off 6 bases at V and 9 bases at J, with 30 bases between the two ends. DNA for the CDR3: TGTGCCAGCAGTCGGGGTCAAGAAGGAACTAAAAAGGGCCTGCCCCAGCATTTT. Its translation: CASSRGQEGTKKGLPQHF.

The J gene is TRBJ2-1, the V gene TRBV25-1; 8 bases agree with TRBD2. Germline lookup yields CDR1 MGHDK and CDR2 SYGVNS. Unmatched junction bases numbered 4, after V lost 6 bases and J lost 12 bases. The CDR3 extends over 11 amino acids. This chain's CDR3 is CASSSGLAQFF. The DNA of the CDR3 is TGTGCCAGCAGCTCAGGACTAGCGCAGTTCTTC. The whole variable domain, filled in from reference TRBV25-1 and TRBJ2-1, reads EADIYQTPRYLVIGTGKKITLECSQTMGHDKMYWYQQDPGMELHLIHYSYGVNSTEKGDLSSESTVSRIRTEHFPLTLESARPSHTSQYLCASSSGLAQFFGPGTRLTVL.

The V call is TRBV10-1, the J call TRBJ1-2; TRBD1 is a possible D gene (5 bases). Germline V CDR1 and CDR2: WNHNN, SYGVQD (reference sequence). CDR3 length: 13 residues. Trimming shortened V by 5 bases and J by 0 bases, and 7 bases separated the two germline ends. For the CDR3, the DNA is TGCGCCAGCAGTCAGGGAACTAACTATGGCTACACCTTC. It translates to CASSQGTNYGYTF.

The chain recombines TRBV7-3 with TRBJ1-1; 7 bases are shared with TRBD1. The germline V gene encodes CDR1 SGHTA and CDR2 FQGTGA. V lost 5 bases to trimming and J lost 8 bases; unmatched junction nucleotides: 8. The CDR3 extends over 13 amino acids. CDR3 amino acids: CASSLRQGGEAFF. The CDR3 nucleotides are TGTGCCAGCAGCCTACGACAGGGCGGAGAAGCTTTCTTT.

CDR3 sequence: CASSKAQGVNNEQFF. In DNA, the CDR3 is TGTGCCAGCAGCAAAGCCCAGGGGGTGAACAATGAGCAGTTCTTC. The chain is built from TRBV21-1 and TRBJ2-1; the table gives TRBD1 as D, unverified against the DNA. TRBV21-1 is deemed a pseudogene. The CDR3 is 15 residues long.

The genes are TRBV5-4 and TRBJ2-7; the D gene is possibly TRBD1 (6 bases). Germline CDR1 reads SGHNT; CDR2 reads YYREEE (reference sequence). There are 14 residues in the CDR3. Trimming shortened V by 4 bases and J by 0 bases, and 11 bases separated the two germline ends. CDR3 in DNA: TGTGCCAGCAGCGCTCGACAGGCCTCCTACGAGCAGTACTTC. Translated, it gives CASSARQASYEQYF.

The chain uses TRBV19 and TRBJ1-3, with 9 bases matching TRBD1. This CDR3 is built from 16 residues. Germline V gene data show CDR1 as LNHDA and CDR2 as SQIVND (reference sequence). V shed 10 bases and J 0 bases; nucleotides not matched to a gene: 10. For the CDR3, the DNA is TGTGCCACAGTACGTCGACAGGGGGGCTCTGGAAACACCATATATTTT. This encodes CATVRRQGGSGNTIYF.

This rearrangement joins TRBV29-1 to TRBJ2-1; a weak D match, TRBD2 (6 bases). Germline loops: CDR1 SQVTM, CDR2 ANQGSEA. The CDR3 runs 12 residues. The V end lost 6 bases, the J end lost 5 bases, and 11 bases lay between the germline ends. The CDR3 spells CSVGGGDNEQFF. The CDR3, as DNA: TGCAGCGTCGGCGGAGGGGACAATGAGCAGTTCTTC.